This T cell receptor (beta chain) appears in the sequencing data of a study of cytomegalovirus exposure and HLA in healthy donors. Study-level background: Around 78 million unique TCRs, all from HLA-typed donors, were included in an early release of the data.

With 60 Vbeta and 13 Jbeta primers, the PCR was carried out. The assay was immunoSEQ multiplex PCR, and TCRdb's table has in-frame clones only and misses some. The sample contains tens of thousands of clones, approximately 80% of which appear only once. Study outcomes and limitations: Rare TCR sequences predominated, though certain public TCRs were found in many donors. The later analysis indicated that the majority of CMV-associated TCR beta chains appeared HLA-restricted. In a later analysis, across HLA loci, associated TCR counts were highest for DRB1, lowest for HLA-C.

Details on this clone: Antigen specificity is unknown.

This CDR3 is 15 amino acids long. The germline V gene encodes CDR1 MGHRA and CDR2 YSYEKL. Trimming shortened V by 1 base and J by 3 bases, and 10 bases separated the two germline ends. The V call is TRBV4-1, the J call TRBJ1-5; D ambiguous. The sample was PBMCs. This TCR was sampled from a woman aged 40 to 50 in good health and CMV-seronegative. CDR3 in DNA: TGCGCCAGCAGCCAAGGACTAATGGACAATCAGCCCCAGCATTTT. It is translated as CASSQGLMDNQPQHF.